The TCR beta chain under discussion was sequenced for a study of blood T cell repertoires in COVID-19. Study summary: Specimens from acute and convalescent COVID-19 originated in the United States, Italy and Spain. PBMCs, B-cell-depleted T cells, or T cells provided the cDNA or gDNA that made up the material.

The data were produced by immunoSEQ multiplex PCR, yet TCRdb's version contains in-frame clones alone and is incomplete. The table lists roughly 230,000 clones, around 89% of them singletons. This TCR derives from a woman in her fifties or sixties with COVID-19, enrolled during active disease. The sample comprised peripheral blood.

Here the CDR3 reads CASSPGISPGYTF. CDR3 coding DNA: TGTGCCAGCAGTCCGGGGATCTCACCGGGCTACACCTTC. V is TRBV27 and J is TRBJ1-2; D call uncertain. CDR3 length: 13 amino acids. The ends were cut back, 5 bases at V and 8 bases at J, with 15 bases in the middle. The germline V gene has CDR1 MNHEY and CDR2 SMNVEV (reference sequence).